This TCR beta chain was observed in a study of T cell responses to AZD1222 COVID-19 vaccine. Produced via immunoSEQ multiplex PCR; TCRdb's table is partial and in-frame only. The sample shows around 140,000 clones, 80% to 95% of them seen only once. Whole-study findings and limits: After the peak T cell response, and only then, were repertoires sampled. Receipt of two AZD1222 doses was followed by a rise in Spike-specific TCR breadth and depth. Of the AZD1222 recipients, only 5 to 7 were seropositive at baseline.

About this clone: Antigen unknown.

The V gene's germline CDR1 is SGHRS and CDR2 YFSETQ. The CDR3 extends over 14 amino acids. Trimming took 5 bases from V and 4 from J; bases not matched to a gene: 4. This specimen consisted of peripheral blood, obtained 28 days after the second AZD1222 dose. The chain is built from TRBV5-1 and TRBJ2-2; 8 nucleotides align to TRBD2. The receptor was isolated from an adult who received the AZD1222 COVID-19 vaccine. CDR3 loop: CASRKLAGTGELFF. The CDR3 DNA sequence: TGCGCCAGCAGGAAGCTAGCGGGCACCGGGGAGCTGTTTTTT.